The sequence of this T cell receptor (beta chain) was determined in a study of blood T cell repertoires in COVID-19 (dated by TCRdb to about 2020). In the study overall: Collaborator samples came from the United States, Italy and Spain and covered acute and convalescent phases of COVID-19. The material from the prospective study consisted of cDNA or gDNA derived from T cells, B-cell-depleted T cells, or PBMCs. Subjects who had been exposed to COVID-19, were actively infected with it, or had recovered from it provided the deeply sampled blood TCRbeta repertoires that made up the dataset. A freely available public database, intended as a resource for researchers studying the immune response to SARS-CoV-2, is where the repertoires were released. Samples were obtained from the ongoing ImmuneRACE study (first 160 participants) and from some 1,300 subjects provided by 6 global collaborators. The sample metadata nearly always contained a de-identified subject ID, COVID-19 status, age in years and sex. Where HLA class I and class II types were available, the types were taken from metadata supplied by the sample provider, not from assay-based typing.

For this chain, trimming is 7 bases at the V end and 6 bases at the J end, and the number of junction bases without a gene match is 11. The germline V gene specifies MNHEY as CDR1 and SVGAGI as CDR2. The CDR3 measures 15 amino acids from cysteine to phenylalanine. CDR3 DNA is the only sequence kept; it has 45 bases, read in frame from the first base. Broad study findings and their caveats: The amount of clinical and demographic metadata varied by source and participant and was provided uncurated.

The immunoSEQ Assay, a bias-controlled multiplex PCR, was used to amplify TCRbeta CDR3 regions from genomic DNA. Per the authors' processing: The number of nucleated cells in each sample was estimated from the amplification of reference gene primers within the assay. Sequence reads were collapsed and filtered to measure the absolute abundance of every unique TCRbeta CDR3 rearrangement. Productive Simpson clonality was computed per sample as the square root of Simpson's diversity index over productive rearrangements. TCRdb mirrors the immuneACCESS table, restricted to in-frame sequences. Some clones are absent from its copies; in checked studies, under half trace to an unresolved V gene, and the reason for the others is unknown. V, J and clone size are taken as reported in that table, and D and trimming were inferred from the DNA itself. The sample yields 65,000 to 90,000 clones; 83% were counted once. The top ten hold around 6% of the sample.

In regard to this clone: Its antigen specificity is not known. No qualities accompany the bases; no much larger clone lies one base away.

Whole blood was collected in K2EDTA tubes by collaborating institutions according to the institutions' own protocols. For TCRbeta analysis, collaborators shipped samples as frozen whole blood, isolated PBMCs, or DNA extracted from either of those sample types. The V and J genes are TRBV6-5 and TRBJ2-1; the central 8 bases match TRBD2. Material for sequencing was peripheral blood. This receptor was obtained from a woman aged 55-69 years with acute or convalescent COVID-19. Here the CDR3 is given as CASTSSGGTSNEQFF. The nucleotide sequence is given as TGTGCCAGCACCTCGAGTGGGGGGACTAGCAATGAGCAGTTCTTC.